The T cell receptor beta chain under discussion was sequenced for a study of PD-1 blockade in mismatch repair-deficient tumors. Sequenced by immunoSEQ multiplex PCR; TCRdb stores in-frame clones only, minus some. The data show thousands of clones, about 87% seen once. Specified time point: roughly nine-day in vitro stimulation with candidate neoantigen peptide 7. TCR sequencing covered a few patients who responded to pembrolizumab. Each of seven or eight ELISpot-reactive candidate peptides was used for approximately nine-day stimulation. A no-peptide control culture served as baseline for clone fold changes. This clone was recorded a few times. Its target is not known. Germline V lookup: CDR1 SGHTA, CDR2 FQGTGA. Deletions cut 2 bases from V and 4 bases from J, with 8 bases between. CDR3 length equals 13 residues.

The rearrangement links TRBV7-3 to TRBJ1-1, with no clear D. The source material was cells cultured in vitro, sampled from a patient treated with pembrolizumab. The source of this sequence is an adult with mismatch repair-deficient cancer. In DNA, the CDR3 is TGTGCCAGCAGCTTAGGTTACGGCACTGAAGCTTTCTTT. This gives the protein CASSLGYGTEAFF.